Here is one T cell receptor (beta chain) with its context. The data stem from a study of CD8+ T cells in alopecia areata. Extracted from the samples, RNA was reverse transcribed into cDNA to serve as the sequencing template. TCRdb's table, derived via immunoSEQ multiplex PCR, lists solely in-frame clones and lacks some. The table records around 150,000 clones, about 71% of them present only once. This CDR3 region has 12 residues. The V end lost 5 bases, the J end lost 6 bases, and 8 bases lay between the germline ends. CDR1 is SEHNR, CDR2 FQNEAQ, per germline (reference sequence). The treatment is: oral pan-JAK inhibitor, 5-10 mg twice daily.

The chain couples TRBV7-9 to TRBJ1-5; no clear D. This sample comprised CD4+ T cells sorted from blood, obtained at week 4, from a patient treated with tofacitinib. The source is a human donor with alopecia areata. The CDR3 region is CASSPEGQPQHF. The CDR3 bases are TGTGCCAGCAGCCCCGAGGGTCAGCCCCAGCATTTT.